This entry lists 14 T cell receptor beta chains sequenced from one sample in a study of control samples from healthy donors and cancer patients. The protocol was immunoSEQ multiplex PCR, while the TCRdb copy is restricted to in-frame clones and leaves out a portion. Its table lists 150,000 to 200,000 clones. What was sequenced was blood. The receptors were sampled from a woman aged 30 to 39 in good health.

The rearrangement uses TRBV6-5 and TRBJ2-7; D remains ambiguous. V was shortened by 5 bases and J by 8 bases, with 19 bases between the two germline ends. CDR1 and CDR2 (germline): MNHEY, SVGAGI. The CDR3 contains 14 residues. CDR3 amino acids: CASSRELGQRKQYF. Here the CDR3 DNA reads TGTGCCAGCAGTAGGGAATTAGGGCAACGTAAGCAGTACTTC.

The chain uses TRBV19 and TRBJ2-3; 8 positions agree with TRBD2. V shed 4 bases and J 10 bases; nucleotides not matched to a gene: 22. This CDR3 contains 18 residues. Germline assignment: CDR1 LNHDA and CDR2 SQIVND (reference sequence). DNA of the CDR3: TGTGCCAGTAGTACCCTCCTTAGGCGGGGACTAGAGTTGCGGGCGCAGTATTTT. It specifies CASSTLLRRGLELRAQYF.

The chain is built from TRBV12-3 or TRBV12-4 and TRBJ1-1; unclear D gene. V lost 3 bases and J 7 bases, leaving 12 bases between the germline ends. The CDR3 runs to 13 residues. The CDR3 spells CASSFLGSDEAFF. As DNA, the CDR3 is TGTGCCAGCAGTTTTTTGGGCAGCGATGAAGCTTTCTTT.

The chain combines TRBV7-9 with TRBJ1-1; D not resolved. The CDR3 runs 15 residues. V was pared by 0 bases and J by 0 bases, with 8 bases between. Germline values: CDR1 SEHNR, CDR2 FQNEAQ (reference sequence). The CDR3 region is CASSLAASMNTEAFF. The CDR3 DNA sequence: TGTGCCAGCAGCTTAGCGGCAAGCATGAACACTGAAGCTTTCTTT. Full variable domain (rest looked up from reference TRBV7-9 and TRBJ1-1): DTGVSQNPRHKITKRGQNVTFRCDPISEHNRLYWYRQTLGQGPEFLTYFQNEAQLEKSRLLSDRFSAERPKGSFSTLEIQRTEQGDSAMYLCASSLAASMNTEAFFGQGTRLTVV.

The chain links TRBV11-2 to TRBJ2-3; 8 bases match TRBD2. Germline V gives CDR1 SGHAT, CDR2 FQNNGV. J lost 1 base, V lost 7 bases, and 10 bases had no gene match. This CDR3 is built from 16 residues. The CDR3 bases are TGTGCCAGCAACCCCCTGCGGCGGGGGGGCACAGATACGCAGTATTTT. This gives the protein CASNPLRRGGTDTQYF.

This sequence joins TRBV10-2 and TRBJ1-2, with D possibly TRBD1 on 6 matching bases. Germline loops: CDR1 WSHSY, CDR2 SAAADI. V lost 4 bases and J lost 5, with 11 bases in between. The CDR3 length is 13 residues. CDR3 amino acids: CASSADRLYGYTF. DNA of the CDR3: TGCGCCAGCAGTGCAGACAGGCTTTATGGCTACACCTTC.

In nucleotides, the CDR3 is TGCGCCCCCCGTTGGTTAACCTACGAGCAGTACTTC. It encodes CAPRWLTYEQYF. The chain links TRBV10-1 to TRBJ2-7; D not resolved. Trimming pared 11 bases from V and 2 bases from J, leaving 13 bases between. CDR3 size: 12 residues. The germline gives CDR1 WNHNN, CDR2 SYGVQD (reference sequence).

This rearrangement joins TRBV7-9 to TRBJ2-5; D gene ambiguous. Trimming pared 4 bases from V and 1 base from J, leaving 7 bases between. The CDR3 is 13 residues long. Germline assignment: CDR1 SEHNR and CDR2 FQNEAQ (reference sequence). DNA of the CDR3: TGTGCCAGCAGCTACGGCACCCAAGAGACCCAGTACTTC. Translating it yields CASSYGTQETQYF.

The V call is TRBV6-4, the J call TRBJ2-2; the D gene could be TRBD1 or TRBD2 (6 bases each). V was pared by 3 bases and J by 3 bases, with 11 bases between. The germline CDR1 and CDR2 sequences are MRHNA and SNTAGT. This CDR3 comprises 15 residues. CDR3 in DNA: TGTGCCAGCAGTGATGAGGGGGGCCACACCGGGGAGCTGTTTTTT. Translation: CASSDEGGHTGELFF.

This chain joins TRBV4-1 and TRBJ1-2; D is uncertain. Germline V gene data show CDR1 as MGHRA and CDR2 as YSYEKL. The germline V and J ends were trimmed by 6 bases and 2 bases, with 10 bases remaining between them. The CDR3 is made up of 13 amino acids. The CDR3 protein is CASRGSWNYGYTF. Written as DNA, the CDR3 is TGCGCCAGCAGGGGCAGTTGGAACTATGGCTACACCTTC.

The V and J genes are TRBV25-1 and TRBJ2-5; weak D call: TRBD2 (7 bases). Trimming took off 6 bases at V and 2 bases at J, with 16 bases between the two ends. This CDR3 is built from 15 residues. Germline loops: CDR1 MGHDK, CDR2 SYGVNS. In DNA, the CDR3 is TGTGCCAGCAGCCCTATAGGGAGGGGGCAAGAGACCCAGTACTTC. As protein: CASSPIGRGQETQYF.

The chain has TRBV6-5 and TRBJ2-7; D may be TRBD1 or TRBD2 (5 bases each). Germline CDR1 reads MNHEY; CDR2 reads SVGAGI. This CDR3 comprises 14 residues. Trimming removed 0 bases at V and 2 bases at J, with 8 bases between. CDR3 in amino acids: CASSYSRGPYEQYF. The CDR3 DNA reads TGTGCCAGCAGTTACTCTCGGGGCCCCTACGAGCAGTACTTC.

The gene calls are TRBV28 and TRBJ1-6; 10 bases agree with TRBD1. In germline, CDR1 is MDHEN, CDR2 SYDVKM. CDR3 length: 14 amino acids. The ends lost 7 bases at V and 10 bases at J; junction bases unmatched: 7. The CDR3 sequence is CASKSRTGGSPLHF. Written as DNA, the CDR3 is TGTGCCAGCAAATCACGGACAGGGGGATCACCCCTCCACTTT.

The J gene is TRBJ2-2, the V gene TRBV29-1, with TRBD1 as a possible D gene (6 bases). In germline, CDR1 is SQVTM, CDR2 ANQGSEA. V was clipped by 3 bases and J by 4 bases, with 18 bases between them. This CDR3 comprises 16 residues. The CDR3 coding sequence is TGCAGCGTTGACGGTACGGACAGCGTACTCACCGGGGAGCTGTTTTTT. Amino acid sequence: CSVDGTDSVLTGELFF.